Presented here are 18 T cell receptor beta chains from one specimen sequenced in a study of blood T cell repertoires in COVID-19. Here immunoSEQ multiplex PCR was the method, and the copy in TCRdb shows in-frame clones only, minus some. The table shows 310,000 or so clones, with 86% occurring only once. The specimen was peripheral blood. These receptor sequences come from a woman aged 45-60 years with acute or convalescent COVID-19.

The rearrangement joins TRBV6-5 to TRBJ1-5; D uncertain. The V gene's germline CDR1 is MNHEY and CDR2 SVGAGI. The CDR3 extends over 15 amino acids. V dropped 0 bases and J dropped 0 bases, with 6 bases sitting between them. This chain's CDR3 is CASSYSQYSNQPQHF. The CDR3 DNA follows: TGTGCCAGCAGTTACTCACAATATAGCAATCAGCCCCAGCATTTT.

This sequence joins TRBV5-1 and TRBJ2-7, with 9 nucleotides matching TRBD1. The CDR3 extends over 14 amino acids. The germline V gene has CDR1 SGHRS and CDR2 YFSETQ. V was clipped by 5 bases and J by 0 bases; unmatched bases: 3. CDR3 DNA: TGCGCCAGCAGTCGGGGACAGGGCTCCTACGAGCAGTACTTC. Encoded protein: CASSRGQGSYEQYF.

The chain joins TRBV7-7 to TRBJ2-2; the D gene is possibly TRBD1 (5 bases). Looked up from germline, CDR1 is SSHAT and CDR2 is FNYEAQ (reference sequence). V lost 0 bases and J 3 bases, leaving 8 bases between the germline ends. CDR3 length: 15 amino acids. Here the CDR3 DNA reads TGTGCCAGCAGCTTAGCGATAGGGGACACCGGGGAGCTGTTTTTT. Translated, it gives CASSLAIGDTGELFF. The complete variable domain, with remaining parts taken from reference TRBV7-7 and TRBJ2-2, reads GAGVSQSPRYKVTKRGQDVTLRCDPISSHATLYWYQQALGQGPEFLTYFNYEAQPDKSGLPSDRFSAERPEGSISTLTIQRTEQRDSAMYRCASSLAIGDTGELFFGEGSRLTVL.

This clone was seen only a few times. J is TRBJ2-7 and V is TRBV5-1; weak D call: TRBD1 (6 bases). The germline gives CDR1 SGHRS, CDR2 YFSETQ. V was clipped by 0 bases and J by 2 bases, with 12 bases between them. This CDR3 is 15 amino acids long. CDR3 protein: CASSLAWGQTYEQYF. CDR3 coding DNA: TGCGCCAGCAGCTTGGCCTGGGGGCAGACCTACGAGCAGTACTTC. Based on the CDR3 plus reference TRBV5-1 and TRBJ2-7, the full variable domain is KAGVTQTPRYLIKTRGQQVTLSCSPISGHRSVSWYQQTPGQGLQFLFEYFSETQRNKGNFPGRFSGRQFSNSRSEMNVSTLELGDSALYLCASSLAWGQTYEQYFGPGTRLTVT.

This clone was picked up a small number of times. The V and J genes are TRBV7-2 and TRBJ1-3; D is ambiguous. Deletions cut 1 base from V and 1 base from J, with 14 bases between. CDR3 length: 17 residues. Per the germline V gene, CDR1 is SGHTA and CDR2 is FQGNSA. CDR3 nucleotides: TGTGCCAGCAGCTTAGTGGTCCGCTCCTATTCTGGAAACACCATATATTTT. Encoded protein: CASSLVVRSYSGNTIYF.

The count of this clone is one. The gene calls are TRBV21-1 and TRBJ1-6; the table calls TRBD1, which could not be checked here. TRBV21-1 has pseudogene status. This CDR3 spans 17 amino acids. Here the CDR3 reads CASSNRDRFSYNSPLHF. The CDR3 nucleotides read TGTGCCAGCAGCAACCGGGACAGATTTTCCTATAATTCACCCCTCCACTTT.

The CDR3 nucleotides read TGTGCCAGCAGCTTAGTCCAGACAGGCTACGAGCAGTACTTC. Its translation is CASSLVQTGYEQYF. This sequence joins TRBV7-6 and TRBJ2-7, with a tentative D call TRBD1 (6 bases). The V gene lost 1 base and the J gene lost 3 bases, with 10 bases spanning the gap. The V gene's germline CDR1 is SGHVS and CDR2 FNYEAQ. The CDR3 has 14 amino acids.

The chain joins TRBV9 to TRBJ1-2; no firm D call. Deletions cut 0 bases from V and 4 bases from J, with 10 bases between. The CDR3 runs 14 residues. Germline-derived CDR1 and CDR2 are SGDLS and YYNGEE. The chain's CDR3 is CASSVEMGLYGYTF. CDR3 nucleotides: TGTGCCAGCAGCGTAGAAATGGGCCTCTATGGCTACACCTTC.

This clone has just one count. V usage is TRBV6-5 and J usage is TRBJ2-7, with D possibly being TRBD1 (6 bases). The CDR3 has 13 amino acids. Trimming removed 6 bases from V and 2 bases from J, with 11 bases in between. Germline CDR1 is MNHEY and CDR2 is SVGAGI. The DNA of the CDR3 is TGTGCCAGCAGAAGTGGACAGCCCTACGAGCAGTACTTC. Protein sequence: CASRSGQPYEQYF.

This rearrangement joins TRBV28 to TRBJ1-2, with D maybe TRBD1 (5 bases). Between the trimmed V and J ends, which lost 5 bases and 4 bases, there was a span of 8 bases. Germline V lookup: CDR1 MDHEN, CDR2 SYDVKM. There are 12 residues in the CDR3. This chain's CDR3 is CASSTDTYGYTF. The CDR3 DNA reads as TGTGCCAGCAGTACGGACACCTATGGCTACACCTTC.

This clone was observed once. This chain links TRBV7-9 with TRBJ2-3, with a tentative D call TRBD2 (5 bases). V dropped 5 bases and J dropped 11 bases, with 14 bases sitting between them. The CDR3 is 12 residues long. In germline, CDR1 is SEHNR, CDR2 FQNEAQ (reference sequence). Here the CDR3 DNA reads TGTGCCAGCAGCGAGGACGGGATTGTGCAGTATTTT. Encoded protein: CASSEDGIVQYF.

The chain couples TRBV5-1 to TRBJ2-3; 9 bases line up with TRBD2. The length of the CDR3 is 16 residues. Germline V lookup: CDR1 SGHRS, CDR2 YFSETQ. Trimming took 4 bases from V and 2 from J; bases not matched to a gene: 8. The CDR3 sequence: CASSPATSGYTDTQYF. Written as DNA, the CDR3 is TGCGCCAGCAGCCCCGCGACTAGCGGATACACAGATACGCAGTATTTT.

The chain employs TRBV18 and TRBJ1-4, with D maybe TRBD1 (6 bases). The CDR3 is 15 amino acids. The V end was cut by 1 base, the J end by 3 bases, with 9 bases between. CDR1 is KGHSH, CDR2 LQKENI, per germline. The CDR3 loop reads CASSPLQGANEKLFF. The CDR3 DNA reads TGTGCCAGCTCACCACTACAGGGCGCTAATGAAAAACTGTTTTTT.

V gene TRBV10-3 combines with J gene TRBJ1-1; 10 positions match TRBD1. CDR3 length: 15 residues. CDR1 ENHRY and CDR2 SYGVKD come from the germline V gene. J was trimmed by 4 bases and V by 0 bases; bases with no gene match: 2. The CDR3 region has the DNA TGTGCCATCAGTGAGTCTGGGACAGGGGTCACTGAAGCTTTCTTT. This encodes CAISESGTGVTEAFF.

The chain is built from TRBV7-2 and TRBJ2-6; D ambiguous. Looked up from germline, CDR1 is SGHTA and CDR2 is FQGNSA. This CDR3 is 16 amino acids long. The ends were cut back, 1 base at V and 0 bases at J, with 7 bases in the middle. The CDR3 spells CASSLETTSGANVLTF. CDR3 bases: TGTGCCAGCAGCTTAGAAACAACCTCTGGGGCCAACGTCCTGACTTTC.

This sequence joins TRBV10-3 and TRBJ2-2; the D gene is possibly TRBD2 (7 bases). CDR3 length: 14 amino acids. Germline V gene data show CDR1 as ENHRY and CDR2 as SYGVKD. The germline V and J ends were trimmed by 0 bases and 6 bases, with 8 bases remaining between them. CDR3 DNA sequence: TGTGCCATCAGTGAGTCGGGGGGGCCCGGGGAGCTGTTTTTT. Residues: CAISESGGPGELFF.

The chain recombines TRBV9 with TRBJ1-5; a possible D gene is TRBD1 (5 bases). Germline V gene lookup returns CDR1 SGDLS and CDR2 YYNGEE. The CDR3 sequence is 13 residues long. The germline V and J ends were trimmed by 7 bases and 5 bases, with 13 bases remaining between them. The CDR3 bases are TGTGCCAGCTCCGGGACTGCAGATCAGCCCCAGCATTTT. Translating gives CASSGTADQPQHF.

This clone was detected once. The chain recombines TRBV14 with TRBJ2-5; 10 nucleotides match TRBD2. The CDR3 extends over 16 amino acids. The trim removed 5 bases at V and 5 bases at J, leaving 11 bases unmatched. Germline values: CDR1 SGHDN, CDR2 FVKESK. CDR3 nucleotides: TGTGCCAGCAGCTCGACAGCGGGAGGGCCGTGGGAGACCCAGTACTTC. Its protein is CASSSTAGGPWETQYF.